The clone carrying this T cell receptor (beta chain) was detected ten times or more. RNA transcripts were the source from which TCR beta CDR3 regions were amplified. Second-round multiplex PCR came after first-round RT-PCR with HTBI primers. One entry per CDR3 protein, called by TCRdb with MiXCR from the multiplex PCR reads. The data show around 670,000 distinct CDR3 sequences, roughly 40% seen once. These data belong to a study of Graves' ophthalmopathy and Graves' hyperthyroidism. The CDR3 totals 15 residues. With 0 bases removed from V and 10 bases from J, the gap between germline ends came to 13 bases. Germline V lookup: CDR1 LNHNV, CDR2 YYDKDF (reference sequence).

This TCR derives from an adult man with Graves' ophthalmopathy. The material sequenced was peripheral blood. The chain carries TRBV15 and TRBJ1-6, with D possibly being TRBD1 (5 bases). CDR3 in amino acids: CATSRDRPAGSPLHF. The CDR3 region has the DNA TGTGCCACCAGCAGAGACCGGCCCGCAGGGTCACCCCTCCACTTT.